This TCR beta chain was identified during a study of cytomegalovirus exposure and HLA in healthy donors. Primers for the PCR totalled 60 Vbeta and 13 Jbeta. Clones were sequenced by immunoSEQ multiplex PCR, and TCRdb holds only the in-frame ones, with some missing. This repertoire shows fewer than 200,000 clones, approximately 80% found once; its top ten account for roughly 0.5%. The length of the CDR3 is 12 residues. Trimming shortened V by 0 bases and J by 5 bases, and 4 bases separated the two germline ends. Germline V gene data show CDR1 as LNHNV and CDR2 as YYDKDF (reference sequence). This TCR was sampled from a woman between 45 and 60 years old in good health and CMV-seronegative. Sequenced: PBMCs. The chain uses TRBV15 and TRBJ1-1; no clear D gene. CDR3 DNA sequence: TGTGCCACCAGCAGAGATCGTACTGAAGCTTTCTTT. Protein: CATSRDRTEAFF.